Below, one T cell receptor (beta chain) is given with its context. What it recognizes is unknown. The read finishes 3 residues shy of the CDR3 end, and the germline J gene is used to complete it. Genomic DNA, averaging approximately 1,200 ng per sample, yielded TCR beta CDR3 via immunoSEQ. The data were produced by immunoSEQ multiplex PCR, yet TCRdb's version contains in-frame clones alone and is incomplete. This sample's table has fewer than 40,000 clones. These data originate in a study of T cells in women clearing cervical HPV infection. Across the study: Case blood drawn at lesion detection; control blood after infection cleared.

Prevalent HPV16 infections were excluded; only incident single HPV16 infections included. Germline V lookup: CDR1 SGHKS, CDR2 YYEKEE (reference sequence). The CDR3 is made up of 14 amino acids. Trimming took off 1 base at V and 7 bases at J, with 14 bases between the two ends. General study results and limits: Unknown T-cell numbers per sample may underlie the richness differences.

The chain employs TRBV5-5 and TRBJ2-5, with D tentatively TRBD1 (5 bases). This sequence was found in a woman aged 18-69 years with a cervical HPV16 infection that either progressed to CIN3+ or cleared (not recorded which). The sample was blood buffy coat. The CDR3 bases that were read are TGTGCCAGCAGCTTGCAAGACAGCGAGCGGACC. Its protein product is CASSLQDSERT. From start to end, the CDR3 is CASSLQDSERTQYF.